The TCR beta chain described here comes from a study of CD8 T cells in ankylosing spondylitis. Study-level findings and limits: Ankylosing spondylitis blood seemed to carry a telltale TCR beta motif made of about 8 highly homologous variants. Reportedly, matched ankylosing spondylitis synovial fluid was significantly enriched for disease-linked clones.

Concerning this clonotype: Its antigen is not identified.

Per germline, CDR1 SGDLS and CDR2 YYNGEE. There are 17 residues in the CDR3. V dropped 0 bases and J dropped 7 bases, with 20 bases sitting between them. Construction of TCR beta libraries was performed using quantitative 5'-RACE with molecular barcodes. TCRdb reprocessed the 5' RACE reads via MiXCR and lists one record per CDR3 protein. Of 84,000 or so distinct CDR3 sequences in the sample, 27% were seen once. Sequencing was done on a sample of blood, either unsorted or a sorted T cell fraction (not recorded which). V gene TRBV9 combines with J gene TRBJ2-1; D is perhaps TRBD1 (6 bases). The sequence derives from a male donor with ankylosing spondylitis or in good health (not recorded which). The CDR3 sequence: CASSVVSQGLGRNEQFF. DNA for the CDR3: TGTGCCAGCAGCGTAGTTTCTCAGGGGCTGGGGCGAAATGAGCAGTTCTTC.